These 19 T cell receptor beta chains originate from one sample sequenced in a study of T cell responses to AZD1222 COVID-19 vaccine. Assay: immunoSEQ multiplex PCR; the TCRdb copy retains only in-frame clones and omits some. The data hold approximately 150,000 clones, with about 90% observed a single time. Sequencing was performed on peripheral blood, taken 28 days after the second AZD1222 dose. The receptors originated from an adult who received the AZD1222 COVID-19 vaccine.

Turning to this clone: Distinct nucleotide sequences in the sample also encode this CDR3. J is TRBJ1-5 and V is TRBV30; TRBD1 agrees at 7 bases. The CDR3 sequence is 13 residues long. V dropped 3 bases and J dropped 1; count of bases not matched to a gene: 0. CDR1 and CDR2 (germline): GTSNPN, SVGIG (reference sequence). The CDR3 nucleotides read TGTGCCTGGAGCAGGGGGAGCAATCAGCCCCAGCATTTT. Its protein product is CAWSRGSNQPQHF. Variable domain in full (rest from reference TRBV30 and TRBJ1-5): SQTIHQWPATLVQPVGSPLSLECTVEGTSNPNLYWYRQAAGRGLQLLFYSVGIGQISSEVPQNLSASRPQDRQFILSSKKLLLSDSGFYLCAWSRGSNQPQHFGDGTRLSIL.

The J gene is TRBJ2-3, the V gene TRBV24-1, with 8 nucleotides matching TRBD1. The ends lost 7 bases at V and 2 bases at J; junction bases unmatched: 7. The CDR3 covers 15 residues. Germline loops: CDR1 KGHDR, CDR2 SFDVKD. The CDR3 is CATRSGTGHTDTQYF. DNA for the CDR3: TGTGCCACCAGATCCGGGACAGGACACACAGATACGCAGTATTTT.

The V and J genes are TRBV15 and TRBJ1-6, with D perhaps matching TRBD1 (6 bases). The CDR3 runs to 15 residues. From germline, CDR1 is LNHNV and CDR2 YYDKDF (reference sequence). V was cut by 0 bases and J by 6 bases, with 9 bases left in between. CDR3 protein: CATSREKGGNSPLHF. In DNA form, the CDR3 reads TGTGCCACCAGCAGAGAAAAGGGGGGTAATTCACCCCTCCACTTT.

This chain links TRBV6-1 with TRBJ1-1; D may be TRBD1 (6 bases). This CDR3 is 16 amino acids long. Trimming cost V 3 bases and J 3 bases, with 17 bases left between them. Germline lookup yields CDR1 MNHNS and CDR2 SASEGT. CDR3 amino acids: CASSDQGLPGHTEAFF. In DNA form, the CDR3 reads TGTGCCAGCAGTGACCAGGGGCTACCCGGACACACTGAAGCTTTCTTT.

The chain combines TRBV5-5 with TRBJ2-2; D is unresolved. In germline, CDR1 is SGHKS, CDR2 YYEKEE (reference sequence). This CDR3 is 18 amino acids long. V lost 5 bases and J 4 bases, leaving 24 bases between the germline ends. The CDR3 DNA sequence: TGTGCCAGCAGATTAGTTAGGACGGAACCTGACCTCACCGGGGAGCTGTTTTTT. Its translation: CASRLVRTEPDLTGELFF.

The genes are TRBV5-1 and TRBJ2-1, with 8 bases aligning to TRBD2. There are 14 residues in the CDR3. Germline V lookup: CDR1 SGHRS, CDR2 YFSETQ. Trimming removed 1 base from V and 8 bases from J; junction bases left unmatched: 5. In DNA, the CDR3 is TGCGCCAGCAGCTTGCAGCGGGAGAGACATGAGCAGTTCTTC. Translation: CASSLQRERHEQFF.

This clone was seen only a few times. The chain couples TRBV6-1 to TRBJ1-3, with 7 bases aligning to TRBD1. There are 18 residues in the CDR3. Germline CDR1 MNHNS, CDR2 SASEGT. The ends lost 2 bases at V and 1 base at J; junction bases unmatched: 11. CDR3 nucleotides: TGTGCCAGCAGTGAAAGGATGCGACAGGGCGGGTCTGGAAACACCATATATTTT. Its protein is CASSERMRQGGSGNTIYF.

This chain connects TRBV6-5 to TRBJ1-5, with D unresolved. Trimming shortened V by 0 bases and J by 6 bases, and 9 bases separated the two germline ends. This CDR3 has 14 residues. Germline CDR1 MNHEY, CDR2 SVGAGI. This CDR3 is CASSYSHGSQPQHF. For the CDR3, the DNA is TGTGCCAGCAGTTACTCTCATGGGAGTCAGCCCCAGCATTTT.

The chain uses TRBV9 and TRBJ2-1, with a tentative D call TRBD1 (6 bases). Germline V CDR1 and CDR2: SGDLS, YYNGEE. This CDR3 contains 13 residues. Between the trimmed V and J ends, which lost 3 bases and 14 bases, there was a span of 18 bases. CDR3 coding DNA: TGTGCCAGCAGCGACTTCCCAGGGGATCGGGAGTTCTTC. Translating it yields CASSDFPGDREFF.

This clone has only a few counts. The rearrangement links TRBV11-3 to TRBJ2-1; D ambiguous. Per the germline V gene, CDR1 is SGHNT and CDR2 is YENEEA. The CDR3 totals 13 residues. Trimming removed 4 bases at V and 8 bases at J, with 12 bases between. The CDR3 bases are TGTGCCAGCAGCTCATCGCGTTGGCATGAGCAGTTCTTC. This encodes CASSSSRWHEQFF.

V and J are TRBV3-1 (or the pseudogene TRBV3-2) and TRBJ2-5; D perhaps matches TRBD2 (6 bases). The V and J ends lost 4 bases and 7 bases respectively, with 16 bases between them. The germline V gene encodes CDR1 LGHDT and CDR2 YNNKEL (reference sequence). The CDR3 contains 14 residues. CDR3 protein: CASSPGPTGGTQYF. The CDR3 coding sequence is TGTGCCAGCAGCCCGGGGCCAACCGGGGGGACCCAGTACTTC.

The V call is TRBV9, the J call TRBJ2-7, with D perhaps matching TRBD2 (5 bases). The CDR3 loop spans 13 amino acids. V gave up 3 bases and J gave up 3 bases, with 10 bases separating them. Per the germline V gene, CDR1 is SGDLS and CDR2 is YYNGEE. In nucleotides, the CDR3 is TGTGCCAGCAGCGGGGGAGCCGGCTACGAGCAGTACTTC. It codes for CASSGGAGYEQYF.

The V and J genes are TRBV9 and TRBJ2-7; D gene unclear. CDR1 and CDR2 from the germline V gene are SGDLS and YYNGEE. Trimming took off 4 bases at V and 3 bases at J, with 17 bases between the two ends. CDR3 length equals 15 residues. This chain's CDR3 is CASSPLPGPLYEQYF. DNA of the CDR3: TGTGCCAGCAGCCCCCTTCCGGGCCCGCTCTACGAGCAGTACTTC.

The CDR3 is CASSETRQPQHF. CDR3 coding DNA: TGCGCCAGCAGTGAAACCCGACAGCCCCAGCATTTT. This rearrangement joins TRBV10-1 to TRBJ1-5; no reliable D call. The V gene's germline CDR1 is WNHNN and CDR2 SYGVQD (reference sequence). Trimming removed 3 bases at V and 7 bases at J, with 7 bases between. This CDR3 spans 12 amino acids.

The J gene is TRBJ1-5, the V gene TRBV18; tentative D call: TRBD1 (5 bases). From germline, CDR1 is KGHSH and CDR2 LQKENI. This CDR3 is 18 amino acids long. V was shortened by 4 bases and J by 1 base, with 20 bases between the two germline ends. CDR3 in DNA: TGTGCCAGCTCACTTTCCGTGACGGCAGGGATAAGCAATCAGCCCCAGCATTTT. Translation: CASSLSVTAGISNQPQHF.

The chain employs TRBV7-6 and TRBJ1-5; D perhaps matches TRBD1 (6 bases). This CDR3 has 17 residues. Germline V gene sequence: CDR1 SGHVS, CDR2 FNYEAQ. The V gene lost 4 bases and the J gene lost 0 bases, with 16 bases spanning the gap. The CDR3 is CASSSGAYVLSNQPQHF. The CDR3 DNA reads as TGTGCCAGCAGCTCAGGGGCTTACGTCCTTAGCAATCAGCCCCAGCATTTT.

CDR3 region: CASSPSQPVFVAGANVLTF. CDR3 DNA: TGTGCCAGCTCACCCTCACAACCGGTTTTTGTGGCTGGGGCCAACGTCCTGACTTTC. This sequence joins TRBV18 and TRBJ2-6; D not certain. The CDR3 is made up of 19 amino acids. In germline, CDR1 is KGHSH, CDR2 LQKENI. The V and J ends lost 3 bases and 2 bases respectively, with 20 bases between them.

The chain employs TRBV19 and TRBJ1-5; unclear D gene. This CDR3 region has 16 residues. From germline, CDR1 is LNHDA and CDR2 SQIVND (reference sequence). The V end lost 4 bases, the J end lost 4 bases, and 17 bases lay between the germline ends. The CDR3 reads CASSNDPGSNNQPQHF. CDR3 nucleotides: TGTGCCAGTAGTAACGATCCGGGGTCCAATAATCAGCCCCAGCATTTT.

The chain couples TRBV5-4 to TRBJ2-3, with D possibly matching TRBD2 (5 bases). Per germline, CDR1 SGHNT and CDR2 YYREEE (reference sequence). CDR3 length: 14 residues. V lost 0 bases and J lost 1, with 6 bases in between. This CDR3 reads CASSLAGGTDTQYF. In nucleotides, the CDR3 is TGTGCCAGCAGCTTGGCCGGGGGCACAGATACGCAGTATTTT. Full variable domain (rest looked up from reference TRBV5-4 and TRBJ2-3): ETGVTQSPTHLIKTRGQQVTLRCSSQSGHNTVSWYQQALGQGPQFIFQYYREEENGRGNFPPRFSGLQFPNYSSELNVNALELDDSALYLCASSLAGGTDTQYFGPGTRLTVL.